A selection of T cell receptor beta chains follows, all from one sample in a study of CDR3 diversity in severe acne. TCRdb passed the PCR reads through MiXCR, listing each CDR3 protein once. Of more than 85,000 distinct CDR3 sequences in the sample, about half were seen once. Input material: blood. The receptors here all came from a male donor with acne. CDR3s include the opening cysteine and the closing phenylalanine or tryptophan. A D gene is named only where the DNA matches it firmly. Clone size is shown for a subset of rows, as once, few, many or a class of expanded clone.

D: NA; J: TRBJ2-3; size: many; V: TRBV9; DNA: TGTGCCAGCAGCGTAGGAGCATTCACAGATACGCAGTATTTT; CDR3: CASSVGAFTDTQYF
D: TRBD1; J: TRBJ2-2; size: once; V: TRBV12-3/TRBV12-4; DNA: TGTGCCAGCAGCCTAAGAGCCGACAGGGAAACCACCGGGGAGCTGTTTTTT; CDR3: CASSLRADRETTGELFF
D: NA; J: TRBJ1-6; size: many; V: TRBV7-9; DNA: TGTGCCAGCAGCTTAGATCTCTCGGGGAACTCACCCCTCCACTTT; CDR3: CASSLDLSGNSPLHF
D: NA; J: TRBJ2-7; size: many; V: TRBV5-1; DNA: TGCGCCAGCAGCCTGAATCAGGGTACGTACGAGCAGTACTTC; CDR3: CASSLNQGTYEQYF
D: NA; J: TRBJ1-1; size: many; V: TRBV7-6; DNA: TGTGCCAGCAGCCGAGGGTGGATGAACACTGAAGCTTTCTTT; CDR3: CASSRGWMNTEAFF
D: NA; J: TRBJ2-7; size: NA; V: TRBV29-1; DNA: TGCAGCCCGACGGGGTTGTCAAGCTCCTACGAGCAGTACTTC; CDR3: CSPTGLSSSYEQYF
D: NA; J: TRBJ2-2; size: NA; V: TRBV24-1; DNA: TGTGCCACCAGGGGGGCCACCGGGGAGCTGTTTTTT; CDR3: CATRGATGELFF
D: NA; J: TRBJ2-2; size: many; V: TRBV6-4; DNA: TGTGCCAGCAGTGACTCGAGTACCGGGGAGCTGTTTTTT; CDR3: CASSDSSTGELFF
D: TRBD2; J: TRBJ2-7; size: NA; V: TRBV10-1; DNA: TGCGCCAGCAGTGAGTCGGGAGGGAAGACCTACGAGCAGTACTTC; CDR3: CASSESGGKTYEQYF
D: NA; J: TRBJ2-7; size: NA; V: TRBV5-6; DNA: TGTGCCAGCAGCGTAATGCAGGGTTTCCACGAGCAGTACTTC; CDR3: CASSVMQGFHEQYF
D: NA; J: TRBJ2-2; size: NA; V: TRBV5-4; DNA: TGTGCCAGCAGCTTGGAGGACGGGGAGCTGTTTTTT; CDR3: CASSLEDGELFF
D: NA; J: TRBJ1-6; size: many; V: TRBV7-8; DNA: TGTGCCAGCAGCTTAGAAAGGGGATATAATTCACCCCTCCACTTT; CDR3: CASSLERGYNSPLHF
D: TRBD2; J: TRBJ2-5; size: NA; V: TRBV19; DNA: TGTGCCAGTAGCACCCTAGGACTAGCGGGAAGCGAGACCCAGTACTTC; CDR3: CASSTLGLAGSETQYF
D: NA; J: TRBJ2-7; size: medium-sized; V: TRBV7-3; DNA: TGTGCCAGCAGCTTTCAAACTCATGACTGGCACGAGCAGTACTTC; CDR3: CASSFQTHDWHEQYF
D: TRBD2; J: TRBJ2-2; size: NA; V: TRBV27; DNA: TGTGCCGGCACACTAGCGGGATTTAGCGGGGAGCTGCTTTTT; CDR3: CAGTLAGFSGELLF
D: TRBD2; J: TRBJ2-1; size: NA; V: TRBV4-3; DNA: TGCGCCAGCAGCCAAGAATTGGGGGGGGGTTACAATGAGCAGTTCTTC; CDR3: CASSQELGGGYNEQFF
D: NA; J: TRBJ2-7; size: NA; V: TRBV10-3; DNA: TGTGCCATCAGTGATTCCGGTAGACCCTACGAGCAGTACTTC; CDR3: CAISDSGRPYEQYF